This TCR beta chain comes out of a study of cytomegalovirus exposure and HLA in healthy donors. For this clone: Its antigen is as yet unknown.

Produced via immunoSEQ multiplex PCR; TCRdb's table is partial and in-frame only. The sample lists hundreds of thousands of clones; roughly 91% were seen once. Points from the study as a whole: First-cohort TCR clusters tended to co-occur in the 120 or so validation repertoires, a later analysis found.

The source material was PBMCs. The sequence was collected from a woman aged 18-30 years in good health and CMV-seropositive.

The CDR3 sequence: CASSLAASGTYEQYF. CDR3 coding DNA: TGTGCCAGCAGCTTAGCTGCTAGCGGAACCTACGAGCAGTACTTC. The chain carries TRBV11-2 and TRBJ2-7, with 7 bases matching TRBD2. Per the germline V gene, CDR1 is SGHAT and CDR2 is FQNNGV. The V segment lost 1 base and the J segment 2 bases; nucleotides outside the gene matches: 5. The CDR3 has 15 residues.